This passage covers 14 T cell receptor beta chains from one sample sequenced in a study of blood T cell repertoires in COVID-19. Some clones are missing from TCRdb's copy, which holds only in-frame ones; the method was immunoSEQ multiplex PCR. This table holds 380,000 or so clones, 88% found once. Sequences were obtained from PBMCs or T cells enriched from blood (not recorded which). The receptors originated from a woman in her 30s with acute COVID-19.

The chain recombines TRBV6-1 with TRBJ2-7; 10 bases match TRBD2. Germline V lookup: CDR1 MNHNS, CDR2 SASEGT. The CDR3 runs 17 residues. The J segment lost 3 bases and the V segment lost 4 bases, leaving 12 bases of the junction unmatched. The CDR3 protein is CASSGGILAGTIYEQYF. The CDR3 DNA follows: TGTGCCAGCAGTGGCGGAATACTAGCGGGGACGATCTACGAGCAGTACTTC.

The genes are TRBV6-2 or TRBV6-3 and TRBJ2-1; D is ambiguous. Germline V lookup: CDR1 MNHEY, CDR2 SVGEGT. V lost 2 bases and J lost 5, with 4 bases in between. There are 12 residues in the CDR3. CDR3 sequence (DNA): TGTGCCAGCAGTTACAAGCACAATGAGCAGTTCTTC. This translates into CASSYKHNEQFF.

A single count supports this clone. The chain couples TRBV30 to TRBJ1-2, with TRBD1 matching over 8 bases. This CDR3 comprises 14 residues. Germline CDR1 GTSNPN, CDR2 SVGIG (reference sequence). The V and J ends lost 0 bases and 2 bases, in that order; junction bases with no gene match: 2. Here the CDR3 reads CAWSVNRGNYGYTF. CDR3 nucleotide sequence: TGTGCCTGGAGTGTAAACAGGGGGAACTATGGCTACACCTTC. Variable domain in full (rest from reference TRBV30 and TRBJ1-2): SQTIHQWPATLVQPVGSPLSLECTVEGTSNPNLYWYRQAAGRGLQLLFYSVGIGQISSEVPQNLSASRPQDRQFILSSKKLLLSDSGFYLCAWSVNRGNYGYTFGSGTRLTVV.

The chain links TRBV5-1 to TRBJ2-1, with 14 bases that match TRBD2. Germline V gene data show CDR1 as SGHRS and CDR2 as YFSETQ. J lost 6 bases, V lost 4 bases, and 9 bases had no gene match. The CDR3 length is 17 residues. CDR3 protein: CASSTGLAGGGPNEQFF. Here the CDR3 DNA reads TGCGCCAGCAGCACCGGACTAGCGGGGGGCGGACCCAATGAGCAGTTCTTC.

The V gene is TRBV7-9, the J gene TRBJ1-4; 9 bases are shared with TRBD1. This CDR3 contains 14 residues. The ends lost 5 bases at V and 7 bases at J; junction bases unmatched: 5. Per germline, CDR1 SEHNR and CDR2 FQNEAQ (reference sequence). CDR3 in DNA: TGTGCCAGCAGCCCTCAGGACAGGGGTGAAAAACTGTTTTTT. This sequence encodes CASSPQDRGEKLFF.

The chain carries TRBV6-5 and TRBJ1-5; 11 bases match TRBD1. V trimming: 6 bases; J trimming: 5 bases; junction bases outside the gene matches: 6. Germline loops: CDR1 MNHEY, CDR2 SVGAGI. CDR3 length: 15 residues. CDR3 sequence reads: CASSAGTGGDQPQHF. The CDR3, as DNA: TGTGCCAGCAGCGCCGGGACAGGGGGGGATCAGCCCCAGCATTTT.

This chain uses TRBV5-8 with TRBJ2-7; D is possibly TRBD1 (6 bases). The CDR3 has 15 residues. With 2 bases removed from V and 3 bases from J, the gap between germline ends came to 15 bases. Germline CDR1 reads SGHTS; CDR2 reads YDEGEE. The CDR3 protein is CASSLGQFLFYEQYF. The CDR3 DNA sequence: TGTGCCAGCAGCTTAGGACAGTTTCTTTTCTACGAGCAGTACTTC.

The genes are TRBV11-1 and TRBJ2-1; perhaps TRBD1 as D (6 bases). Trimming shortened V by 5 bases and J by 7 bases, and 9 bases separated the two germline ends. The CDR3 loop spans 12 amino acids. CDR1 is SGHAT and CDR2 is FQDESV in the germline V gene (reference sequence). Here the CDR3 reads CASSPQGNEQFF. The CDR3 DNA reads TGTGCCAGCAGCCCGCAGGGGAATGAGCAGTTCTTC.

This clone has only one observation. The chain recombines TRBV5-1 with TRBJ2-7, with D possibly matching TRBD2 (7 bases). Per the germline V gene, CDR1 is SGHRS and CDR2 is YFSETQ. The CDR3 is 16 residues long. Trimming left V 0 bases short and J 2 bases short, with 15 bases between. The CDR3 DNA is TGCGCCAGCAGCTTGGCCGGGGGGCAGAACACCTACGAGCAGTACTTC. Residues: CASSLAGGQNTYEQYF.

The V gene is TRBV18, the J gene TRBJ2-3; 7 bases fit TRBD2. The CDR3 covers 14 residues. V shed 6 bases and J 2 bases; nucleotides not matched to a gene: 5. The germline CDR1 and CDR2 sequences are KGHSH and LQKENI. CDR3 coding DNA: TGTGCCAGCTCGCCTCTAGCGGACACAGATACGCAGTATTTT. It specifies CASSPLADTDTQYF. The full variable domain, in which reference TRBV18 and TRBJ2-3 provide the parts outside the CDR3, is NAGVMQNPRHLVRRRGQEARLRCSPMKGHSHVYWYRQLPEEGLKFMVYLQKENIIDESGMPKERFSAEFPKEGPSILRIQQVVRGDSAAYFCASSPLADTDTQYFGPGTRLTVL.

V and J are TRBV3-1 (or the pseudogene TRBV3-2) and TRBJ2-7, with D hard to call. V was cut by 4 bases and J by 9 bases, with 16 bases left in between. The CDR3 is 13 residues long. CDR1 LGHDT and CDR2 YNNKEL come from the germline V gene (reference sequence). CDR3 bases: TGTGCCAGCAGCCTTTCCCACAATGCACCGCAGTACTTC. It yields the protein CASSLSHNAPQYF.

J is TRBJ1-5 and V is TRBV7-3, with 7 positions matching TRBD1. The V and J ends lost 5 bases and 0 bases, in that order; junction bases with no gene match: 16. Germline lookup yields CDR1 SGHTA and CDR2 FQGTGA. The CDR3 runs 19 residues. CDR3 in amino acids: CASSNKTGSQSYSNQPQHF. The CDR3 DNA reads as TGTGCCAGCAGCAATAAGACAGGGTCCCAATCTTATAGCAATCAGCCCCAGCATTTT.

The chain combines TRBV4-1 with TRBJ1-2, with D possibly matching TRBD1 (6 bases). The CDR3 sequence is 17 residues long. The ends were cut back, 3 bases at V and 4 bases at J, with 21 bases in the middle. Germline CDR1 and CDR2: MGHRA and YSYEKL. The CDR3 region has the DNA TGCGCCAGCAGCCAGCCAAACCCCAGGGGCGCGATCTATGGCTACACCTTC. Its protein is CASSQPNPRGAIYGYTF.

V and J are TRBV19 and TRBJ2-3, with 10 bases lining up with TRBD1. V was clipped by 7 bases and J by 4 bases; unmatched bases: 5. The CDR3 is 14 residues long. Germline V gene data show CDR1 as LNHDA and CDR2 as SQIVND (reference sequence). The CDR3 DNA is TGTGCCAGTAAGAGGGACAGGGGTGCAGATACGCAGTATTTT. As protein: CASKRDRGADTQYF.